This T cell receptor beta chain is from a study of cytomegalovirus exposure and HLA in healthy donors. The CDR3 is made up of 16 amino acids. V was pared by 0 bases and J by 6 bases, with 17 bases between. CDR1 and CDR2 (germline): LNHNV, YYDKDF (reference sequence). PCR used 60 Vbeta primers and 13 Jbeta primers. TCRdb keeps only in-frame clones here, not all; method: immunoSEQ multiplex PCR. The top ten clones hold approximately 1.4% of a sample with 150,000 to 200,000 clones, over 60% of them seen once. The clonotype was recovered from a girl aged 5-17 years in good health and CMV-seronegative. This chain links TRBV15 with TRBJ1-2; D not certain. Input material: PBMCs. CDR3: CATSRDYSTQPHGYTF. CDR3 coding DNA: TGTGCCACCAGCAGAGATTACAGTACCCAACCTCATGGCTACACCTTC.